A single sample gave rise to the 18 T cell receptor beta chains below, sequenced in a study of long-term antiretroviral therapy in people with HIV. The assay, immunoSEQ v3.0, was run at survey level. Repertoires were generated with immunoSEQ multiplex PCR, while TCRdb's copy carries only in-frame clones and drops some. The sample holds 27,000 or so clones, 80% to 90% seen once. The sequenced sample was unsorted PBMCs, obtained 1.2 years after starting antiretroviral therapy. These receptors came from a middle-aged man with HIV.

The rearrangement joins TRBV28 to TRBJ1-3, with D hard to call. Germline-derived CDR1 and CDR2 are MDHEN and SYDVKM. This CDR3 is 13 amino acids long. Written as DNA, the CDR3 is TGTGCAACCCTTAGAGTGACTGGAAACACCATATATTTT. It yields the protein CATLRVTGNTIYF. The full variable domain, rest sourced from reference TRBV28 and TRBJ1-3, is DVKVTQSSRYLVKRTGEKVFLECVQDMDHENMFWYRQDPGLGLRLIYFSYDVKMKEKGDIPEGYSVSREKKERFSLILESASTNQTSMYLCATLRVTGNTIYFGEGSWLTVV.

Turning to this clone: The germline gene is not matched at one end of the junction; a read error may be the cause. In DNA, the CDR3 is TGCTCAACGGGGGCGCGGAAATTTCAGCCCCAGCATTTT. Translation: CSTGARKFQPQHF. V gene TRBV28 combines with J gene TRBJ1-5, with D tentatively TRBD1 (6 bases). The V gene's germline CDR1 is MDHEN and CDR2 SYDVKM. This CDR3 comprises 13 residues.

CDR3 amino acids: CASSFRLFADTEAFF. The DNA for the CDR3 is TGTGCCAGCAGTTTCCGCCTATTCGCGGACACTGAAGCTTTCTTT. The chain recombines TRBV28 with TRBJ1-1, with unresolved D. V was cut by 3 bases and J by 3 bases, with 14 bases left in between. Germline V CDR1 and CDR2: MDHEN, SYDVKM. This CDR3 has 15 residues.

This chain joins TRBV7-9 and TRBJ2-5; 12 nucleotides line up with TRBD2. The V and J ends lost 6 bases and 4 bases, in that order; junction bases with no gene match: 9. CDR1 and CDR2 from the germline V gene are SEHNR and FQNEAQ (reference sequence). The CDR3 runs 16 residues. The CDR3 loop reads CASRQTSGGPGETQYF. Here the CDR3 DNA reads TGTGCCAGCAGACAGACTAGCGGGGGCCCGGGAGAGACCCAGTACTTC. The whole variable domain, filled in from reference TRBV7-9 and TRBJ2-5, reads DTGVSQNPRHKITKRGQNVTFRCDPISEHNRLYWYRQTLGQGPEFLTYFQNEAQLEKSRLLSDRFSAERPKGSFSTLEIQRTEQGDSAMYLCASRQTSGGPGETQYFGPGTRLLVL.

This clone appeared a single time. The chain is built from TRBV5-4 and TRBJ1-1; D not resolved. The germline V gene encodes CDR1 SGHNT and CDR2 YYREEE (reference sequence). Between the trimmed V and J ends, which lost 5 bases and 0 bases, there was a span of 11 bases. The CDR3 has 14 residues. The CDR3 sequence: CASRSPTMNTEAFF. CDR3 bases: TGTGCCAGCAGATCACCAACAATGAACACTGAAGCTTTCTTT.

The chain employs TRBV7-8 and TRBJ1-4, with 9 bases lining up with TRBD1. The junction had 2 bases not matched to a gene; V was cut back by 4 bases and J by 5 bases. This CDR3 comprises 14 residues. The germline gives CDR1 SGHVS, CDR2 FQNEAQ. CDR3 region: CASSWTGVNEKLFF. For the CDR3, the DNA is TGTGCCAGCAGCTGGACAGGGGTAAATGAAAAACTGTTTTTT.

The chain links TRBV28 to TRBJ2-7; D possibly corresponds to TRBD1 (5 bases). This CDR3 is built from 13 residues. Looked up from germline, CDR1 is MDHEN and CDR2 is SYDVKM. Trimming stripped 2 bases from V and 3 bases from J, with 8 bases between. CDR3 nucleotides: TGTGCCAGCAGTTTAGGGCAGGGCTACGAGCAGTACTTC. Translated: CASSLGQGYEQYF.

For the CDR3, the DNA is TGTGCCTGGGCCCAGGGGGGGGTGAACACTGAAGCTTTCTTT. Translated, it gives CAWAQGGVNTEAFF. The rearrangement joins TRBV30 to TRBJ1-1; 7 bases are shared with TRBD1. Germline V CDR1 and CDR2: GTSNPN, SVGIG (reference sequence). The CDR3 contains 14 residues. Trimming removed 5 bases from V and 0 bases from J; junction bases left unmatched: 6.

The V and J genes are TRBV10-1 and TRBJ1-1; D remains ambiguous. The CDR3 sequence is 13 residues long. V lost 6 bases to trimming and J lost 2 bases, with 10 bases between them. Germline CDR1 and CDR2: WNHNN and SYGVQD (reference sequence). CDR3 coding DNA: TGCGCCAGCAGCCTGCAAGTAAACACTGAAGCTTTCTTT. It codes for CASSLQVNTEAFF.

The genes are TRBV18 and TRBJ1-6; no clear D. V lost 3 bases and J 7 bases, leaving 13 bases between the germline ends. CDR1 and CDR2 (germline): KGHSH, LQKENI. CDR3 size: 15 residues. CDR3 nucleotide sequence: TGTGCCAGCTCACCTAGCCTCGGCCCAAATTCACCCCTCCACTTT. Translation gives CASSPSLGPNSPLHF.

The chain joins TRBV2 to TRBJ2-6; TRBD1 might be the D (6 bases). This CDR3 has 15 residues. CDR1 is SNHLY and CDR2 is FYNNEI in the germline V gene. V was trimmed by 9 bases and J by 0 bases, leaving 12 bases between them. The CDR3 bases are TGTGCCAGTACACGACAGGTCTCTGGGGCCAACGTCCTGACTTTC. It encodes CASTRQVSGANVLTF.

This clone has a handful of counts. The chain recombines TRBV7-6 with TRBJ1-6; 9 positions agree with TRBD1. Germline assignment: CDR1 SGHVS and CDR2 FNYEAQ. The CDR3 covers 13 residues. V was clipped by 5 bases and J by 14 bases; unmatched bases: 7. The CDR3, as DNA: TGTGCCAGCAGCCGAAGACAGGGGGGAGCCCTCCACTTT. The encoded protein is CASSRRQGGALHF.

This clone was picked up one time. The chain recombines TRBV7-2 with TRBJ2-3; TRBD2 agrees at 10 bases. The CDR3 length is 16 residues. V trimming: 5 bases; J trimming: 5 bases; junction bases outside the gene matches: 10. Germline lookup yields CDR1 SGHTA and CDR2 FQGNSA. The CDR3 sequence: CASSRGSLAGLDTQYF. The DNA for the CDR3 is TGTGCCAGCAGCCGAGGGTCACTAGCGGGGCTAGATACGCAGTATTTT.

CDR3 nucleotides: TGTGCCAGAAGCTTGGTAGAGCGGGGGCAAGAGACCCAGTACTTC. It translates to CARSLVERGQETQYF. The V and J genes are TRBV5-3 and TRBJ2-5, with TRBD2 identical over 8 bases. TRBV5-3 is placed among ORFs of uncertain function. The CDR3 is made up of 15 amino acids. Germline trimming cut 0 bases from V and 2 bases from J; bases unmatched to any gene: 3.

This clone was recorded only once. The chain carries TRBV27 and TRBJ2-7; a possible D gene is TRBD2 (6 bases). Trimming removed 5 bases from V and 3 bases from J, with 17 bases in between. This CDR3 has 15 residues. Germline V gene sequence: CDR1 MNHEY, CDR2 SMNVEV (reference sequence). The chain's CDR3 is CASSPPSGTLYEQYF. The CDR3 nucleotides read TGTGCCAGCAGTCCCCCGTCCGGGACTCTCTACGAGCAGTACTTC.

The CDR3 loop reads CASSLEAANYGYTF. The CDR3 DNA reads as TGTGCCAGCAGCTTAGAGGCAGCTAACTATGGCTACACCTTC. V and J are TRBV7-9 and TRBJ1-2; no definite D call. Trimming removed 1 base from V and 0 bases from J, with 6 bases in between. CDR1 and CDR2 from the germline V gene are SEHNR and FQNEAQ (reference sequence). CDR3 length equals 14 residues.

This clone turned up a few times. This chain links TRBV7-6 with TRBJ1-6, with 9 nucleotides matching TRBD1. From germline, CDR1 is SGHVS and CDR2 FNYEAQ. V lost 4 bases and J lost 7; bases outside the gene matches: 2. This CDR3 is built from 14 residues. CDR3 in DNA: TGTGCCAGCAGCTGGGACAGGGACAATTCACCCCTCCACTTT. Protein product: CASSWDRDNSPLHF.

This chain connects TRBV7-3 to TRBJ2-2; 7 nucleotides match TRBD1. Per the germline V gene, CDR1 is SGHTA and CDR2 is FQGTGA. V lost 5 bases and J lost 3; bases outside the gene matches: 3. This CDR3 contains 14 residues. CDR3 nucleotides: TGTGCCAGCAGCCAAACAGGGGACACCGGGGAGCTGTTTTTT. Translation gives CASSQTGDTGELFF.